The rows below give T cell receptor beta chains drawn from one sample of a study of shared clonotypes between healthy human individuals. Sequencing used immunoSEQ multiplex PCR; TCRdb keeps in-frame clones, though not all of them. The sample records over a million clones, around 82% being singletons. The material sequenced was memory CD4+ T cells from PBMCs. These receptors were obtained from a man aged 18 to 35 in good health. Some clones in this sample may be carry-over from other donors' samples. CDR3s include the opening cysteine and the closing phenylalanine or tryptophan. Fields, in order: clone size, D gene, J gene, V gene, CDR3 DNA, CDR3 protein. D genes are given only for firm matches. Clone size appears in some rows only: once, few, many, or a class for an expanded clone.

. | . | TRBJ2-3 | TRBV19 | TGTGCCAGTAGTATCGAGACAGGAGGGACAGATACGCAGTATTTT | CASSIETGGTDTQYF
. | TRBD2 | TRBJ2-3 | TRBV9 | TGTGCCAGCAGCGGAGAAGAGTTAGCGGGAGGGCCGACAGATACGCAGTATTTT | CASSGEELAGGPTDTQYF
. | . | TRBJ2-5 | TRBV6-6 | TGTGCCAGCAGTTTCCTTGAGACCCAGTACTTC | CASSFLETQYF
. | . | TRBJ1-2 | TRBV27 | TGTGCCAGCTGGGATCCTTATGGCTACACCTTC | CASWDPYGYTF
. | . | TRBJ2-3 | TRBV19 | TGTGCCAGTAGAGGGTTGGGTTTAGCCTTCACAGATACGCAGTATTTT | CASRGLGLAFTDTQYF
. | TRBD2 | TRBJ2-3 | TRBV5-1 | TGCGCCAGCAGCCCCGGGGGGGCTAGCACAGATACGCAGTATTTT | CASSPGGASTDTQYF
few | . | TRBJ2-7 | TRBV7-9 | TGTGCCAGCGGGGCCAGGAGCTCCTACGAGCAGTACTTC | CASGARSSYEQYF
. | . | TRBJ1-1 | TRBV7-8 | TGTGCCAGCAGCTTAGCAATGCAGAGCACTGAAGCTTTCTTT | CASSLAMQSTEAFF
few | . | TRBJ1-2 | TRBV2 | TGTGCCAGCAGTGCCAGGACAGCCTTC | CASSARTAF
. | . | TRBJ2-6 | TRBV6-1 | TGTGCCAGCAGTGATGTTTCCTCAGGGGCTTCTGGGGCCAACGTCCTGACTTTC | CASSDVSSGASGANVLTF
. | TRBD1 | TRBJ1-2 | TRBV5-6 | TGTGCCAGCAGTTTAGACAGGGCCTCCTATGGCTACACCTTC | CASSLDRASYGYTF
. | TRBD2 | TRBJ2-2 | TRBV18 | TGTGCCAGCTCACCAAATTCAGCGGGAGGGCTTAACACCGGGGAGCTGTTTTTT | CASSPNSAGGLNTGELFF
. | TRBD1 | TRBJ2-5 | TRBV7-4 | TGTGCCAGCAGACTACAGGGGTTTCGGGTAGGAGCAACCCAAGAGACCCAGTACTTC | CASRLQGFRVGATQETQYF
once | TRBD2 | TRBJ2-3 | TRBV6-1 | TGTGCCAGCAGTGTATTCGCGGGAGTCACAGATACGCAGTATTTT | CASSVFAGVTDTQYF
. | . | TRBJ2-3 | TRBV13 | TGTGCCAGCGGAGGTCCATTCAAAGGGGCGGGCAAAAGGGGTAGCACAGATACGCAGTATTTT | CASGGPFKGAGKRGSTDTQYF
. | TRBD2 | TRBJ2-7 | TRBV27 | TGTGCCAGCAGTTTCTCGGCTAGCGGGGTCTACGAGCAGTACTTC | CASSFSASGVYEQYF
once | . | TRBJ2-1 | TRBV29-1 | TGCAGCACGGCCTCGACCTACAATGAGCAGTTCTTC | CSTASTYNEQFF
. | TRBD2 | TRBJ2-1 | TRBV9 | TGTGCCAGCAGCGTAGAAGCTAGCGGGAATTTTGTTCGAGAGCAGTTCTTC | CASSVEASGNFVREQFF
. | . | TRBJ2-3 | TRBV1 | TGCACCAGCAGCCAAGATCGGTCTCTGGCGGGCGGGGTCACAGATACGCAGTATTTT | CTSSQDRSLAGGVTDTQYF
. | TRBD1 | TRBJ1-1 | TRBV19 | TGTGCCAGTAGTAGGACAGGGGCAATGAACACTGAAGCTTTCTTT | CASSRTGAMNTEAFF
. | . | TRBJ1-2 | TRBV5-1 | TGCGCCAGCAGCAGCCGGGACACAGACTATGGCTACACCTTC | CASSSRDTDYGYTF
. | . | TRBJ2-1 | TRBV7-3 | TGTGCCAGCAGCGATGGACTGCCCTCCTACAATGAGCAGTTCTTC | CASSDGLPSYNEQFF
once | . | TRBJ2-2 | TRBV11-2 | TGTGCCAGCAGCTTAGACCTGGCTTTCGGGGAGCTGTTTTTT | CASSLDLAFGELFF
. | . | TRBJ2-2 | TRBV5-4 | TGTGCCAGCAGCTTGGCCCAAGACTCGGCGGGCACCGGGGAGCTGTTTTTT | CASSLAQDSAGTGELFF
. | . | TRBJ2-5 | TRBV4-2 | TGTGCCAGCAGCCACGGGGAAGCGGGCCTCCAAGAGACCCAGTACTTC | CASSHGEAGLQETQYF
. | . | TRBJ1-5 | TRBV28 | TGTGCCAGCAATAAGGACAGTCGTCTCGATCAGCCCCAGCATTTT | CASNKDSRLDQPQHF
. | TRBD1 | TRBJ1-5 | TRBV2 | TGTGCCAGCACCCGGGACAGGGGGAGTCGCGGCAATCAGCCCCAGCATTTT | CASTRDRGSRGNQPQHF
. | TRBD1 | TRBJ2-7 | TRBV6-5 | TGTGCCAGTGGACAGGGGTCCTACGAGCAGTACTTC | CASGQGSYEQYF
few | . | TRBJ1-2 | TRBV6-1 | TGTGCCAGCAGTGAAGCGGGACGAGGAGGCTATGGCTACACCTTC | CASSEAGRGGYGYTF
. | . | TRBJ2-7 | TRBV29-1 | TGCAGCGTTGAAGACAGGGTAGGGACAAACGAGCAGTACTTC | CSVEDRVGTNEQYF
once | TRBD2 | TRBJ2-1 | TRBV19 | TGTGCCAGTAGTATGGGAGGGACCTACAATGAGCAGTTCTTC | CASSMGGTYNEQFF
. | . | TRBJ2-7 | TRBV4-3 | TGCGCCAGCAGCCAAGATCCGAGGAACTCTGGGGAGCAGTACTTC | CASSQDPRNSGEQYF
. | TRBD1 | TRBJ2-1 | TRBV7-9 | TGTGCCAGCAGCTTAGCAGGACAGGCTAGCTCCTACAATGAGCAGTTCTTC | CASSLAGQASSYNEQFF
few | . | TRBJ1-5 | TRBV7-2 | TGTGCCAGCAGCTTAGTCCCAAATAGCAATCAGCCCCAGCATTTT | CASSLVPNSNQPQHF
. | . | TRBJ1-1 | TRBV5-6 | TGTGCCAGCAGCTTGGTGGGGGGGCCGGGGACTGAAGCTTTCTTT | CASSLVGGPGTEAFF
. | TRBD2 | TRBJ2-3 | TRBV13 | TGTGCCAGCAGCTTAAGGGTAGCGGGAGAGCTTGGCACAGATACGCAGTATTTT | CASSLRVAGELGTDTQYF
once | . | TRBJ2-1 | TRBV19 | TGTGCCAGTAGTGCTCGCAACTACAATGAGCAGTTCTTC | CASSARNYNEQFF
. | TRBD2 | TRBJ2-7 | TRBV7-2 | TGTGCCAGCAGCCCCACCCAGGCTAGCGGCTACGAGCAGTACTTC | CASSPTQASGYEQYF
few | . | TRBJ2-1 | TRBV7-2 | TGTGCCAGCAGTCCCTGGGGTGAGCAGTTCTTC | CASSPWGEQFF
. | . | TRBJ2-6 | TRBV2 | TGTGCCAGCAGTGTTGTGGCCAACGTCCTGACTTTC | CASSVVANVLTF
. | TRBD1 | TRBJ1-3 | TRBV7-9 | TGTGCCAGCAGCCAAGACAGGGTGGGAGGAAACACCATATATTTT | CASSQDRVGGNTIYF
. | TRBD2 | TRBJ2-1 | TRBV6-6 | TGTGCCAGCAGTTTACCGGGGACTAGCAGCAATGAGCAGTTCTTC | CASSLPGTSSNEQFF